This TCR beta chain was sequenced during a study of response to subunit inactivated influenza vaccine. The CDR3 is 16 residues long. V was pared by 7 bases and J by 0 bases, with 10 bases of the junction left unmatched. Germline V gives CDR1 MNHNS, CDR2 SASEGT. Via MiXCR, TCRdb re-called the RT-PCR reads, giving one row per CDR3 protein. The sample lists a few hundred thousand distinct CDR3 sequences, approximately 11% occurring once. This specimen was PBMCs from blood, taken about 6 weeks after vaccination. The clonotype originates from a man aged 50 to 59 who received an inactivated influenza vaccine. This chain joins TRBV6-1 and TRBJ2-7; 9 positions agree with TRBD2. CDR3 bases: TGTGCCAGCAAAGGTAGCGGGAGATCCTTCTCCTACGAGCAGTACTTC. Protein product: CASKGSGRSFSYEQYF.